This T cell receptor beta chain was sequenced during a study of T-cell memory formation after mild COVID-19. This clonotype was detected only a few times. Its antigen is undetermined. Study-wide results and limits: CD4+ contracting clones were mainly CM and EM; CD8+ ones, EMRA.

V was clipped by 4 bases and J by 2 bases, with 12 bases between them. CDR1 is SGHAT, CDR2 FQNNGV, per germline. This CDR3 is built from 14 residues. After 5'RACE with constant-segment primers, TCR alpha and TCR beta cDNA libraries carrying sample barcodes and UMIs were obtained. TCRdb analysed the 5' RACE reads with MiXCR anew, one entry per CDR3 protein. Among 560,000 or so distinct CDR3 sequences, 15% to 20% were seen once, and the ten largest hold 8.1%. Material: PBMCs or a T cell subset sorted from them (not recorded which). The V call is TRBV11-2, the J call TRBJ2-7; weak D call: TRBD1 (6 bases). The TCR comes from an adult woman who had mild COVID-19 (a few samples of this study predate the infection). Cell type and time point are not known. The CDR3, as DNA: TGTGCCAGCAGCTCCCTAGGACAGACCTACGAGCAGTACTTC. Its protein product is CASSSLGQTYEQYF.